The 22 T cell receptor beta chains in this list originate from one sample, sequenced in a study of blood T cell repertoires in COVID-19. The method was immunoSEQ multiplex PCR; TCRdb's version includes in-frame clones alone and lacks a portion of them. The sample includes 250,000 to 300,000 clones, around 81% of them seen just once. The specimen sequenced was peripheral blood. Every receptor here comes from a woman aged 55-70 years with active or convalescent COVID-19.

The rearrangement links TRBV6-5 to TRBJ2-3; 9 bases map to TRBD2. V shed 6 bases, J shed 4 bases, and the junction held 8 bases outside the gene matches. This CDR3 has 15 residues. Germline assignment: CDR1 MNHEY and CDR2 SVGAGI. The CDR3 DNA is TGTGCCAGCAGCCGGCGGGGGGGCAACGCAGATACGCAGTATTTT. Its protein is CASSRRGGNADTQYF.

V is TRBV19 and J is TRBJ1-2, with 8 bases fitting TRBD1. Unmatched junction bases numbered 4, after V lost 0 bases and J lost 7 bases. CDR1 and CDR2 (germline): LNHDA, SQIVND (reference sequence). This CDR3 has 14 amino acids. The chain's CDR3 is CASSIDDRGAGYTF. DNA of the CDR3: TGTGCCAGTAGTATAGATGACAGGGGAGCTGGCTACACCTTC.

The chain recombines TRBV9 with TRBJ2-2; D possibly corresponds to TRBD2 (7 bases). Germline V lookup: CDR1 SGDLS, CDR2 YYNGEE. The germline V and J ends were trimmed by 0 bases and 7 bases, with 22 bases remaining between them. The CDR3 consists of 18 residues. The CDR3 loop reads CASSVVGGTRPKDGELFF. CDR3 DNA: TGTGCCAGCAGCGTAGTGGGGGGGACACGGCCGAAAGACGGGGAGCTGTTTTTT.

The chain carries TRBV7-2 and TRBJ2-2, with no clear D. The CDR3 totals 16 residues. Germline V gene lookup returns CDR1 SGHTA and CDR2 FQGNSA. Trimming removed 2 bases from V and 0 bases from J, with 10 bases in between. DNA of the CDR3: TGTGCCAGCAGCTTATGGTACAGCACGAACACCGGGGAGCTGTTTTTT. This codes for CASSLWYSTNTGELFF.

J is TRBJ1-2 and V is TRBV6-5; TRBD1 is a possible D gene (6 bases). Trimming left V 7 bases short and J 7 bases short, with 22 bases between. Germline V gene lookup returns CDR1 MNHEY and CDR2 SVGAGI. The CDR3 is made up of 15 amino acids. CDR3 residues: CASTPQAGATGGYTF. CDR3 coding DNA: TGTGCCAGCACCCCCCAGGCAGGGGCCACGGGTGGCTACACCTTC.

This rearrangement joins TRBV7-3 to TRBJ2-2; D might be TRBD2 (6 bases). V was shortened by 0 bases and J by 6 bases, with 11 bases between the two germline ends. In germline, CDR1 is SGHTA, CDR2 FQGTGA. The CDR3 spans 15 residues. The CDR3 here is CASSLTAGGAGELFF. As DNA, the CDR3 is TGTGCCAGCAGCTTAACCGCCGGCGGGGCCGGGGAGCTGTTTTTT.

The genes are TRBV15 and TRBJ2-7; TRBD2 aligns across 8 bases. With V trimmed by 0 bases and J by 2 bases, 0 bases remained unmatched. This CDR3 has 14 residues. Germline loops: CDR1 LNHNV, CDR2 YYDKDF (reference sequence). The CDR3 DNA reads TGTGCCACCAGCAGAGACGGGGGGGCCTACGAGCAGTACTTC. This translates into CATSRDGGAYEQYF.

The chain employs TRBV11-2 and TRBJ2-7, with a possible D match to TRBD2 (6 bases). Trimming took 1 base from V and 3 from J, leaving 7 bases between them. Germline-derived CDR1 and CDR2 are SGHAT and FQNNGV. This CDR3 comprises 13 residues. CDR3 bases: TGTGCCAGCAGCTTAGCGGGGGACTACGAGCAGTACTTC. Amino acids: CASSLAGDYEQYF.

This chain connects TRBV5-1 to TRBJ2-7; TRBD1 aligns across 7 bases. The CDR3 totals 15 residues. Germline V gene sequence: CDR1 SGHRS, CDR2 YFSETQ. V trimming: 2 bases; J trimming: 0 bases; junction bases outside the gene matches: 5. This chain's CDR3 is CASSFGQVGSYEQYF. The CDR3 DNA is TGCGCCAGCAGCTTTGGACAGGTAGGCTCCTACGAGCAGTACTTC.

This clone was picked up one time. The chain employs TRBV5-4 and TRBJ1-6, with 7 bases identical to TRBD1. Unmatched junction bases numbered 10, after V lost 4 bases and J lost 9 bases. Germline CDR1 reads SGHNT; CDR2 reads YYREEE (reference sequence). This CDR3 spans 15 amino acids. The CDR3 DNA reads as TGTGCCAGCAGCCCCCAGGGGGGCCAGGGTTCACCCCTCCACTTT. As protein: CASSPQGGQGSPLHF. The complete variable domain, with remaining parts taken from reference TRBV5-4 and TRBJ1-6, reads ETGVTQSPTHLIKTRGQQVTLRCSSQSGHNTVSWYQQALGQGPQFIFQYYREEENGRGNFPPRFSGLQFPNYSSELNVNALELDDSALYLCASSPQGGQGSPLHFGNGTRLTVT.

This chain links TRBV4-3 with TRBJ2-2, with D possibly matching TRBD1 (5 bases). This CDR3 has 15 residues. The germline CDR1 and CDR2 sequences are LGHNA and YSLEER. Trimming pared 2 bases from V and 4 bases from J, leaving 11 bases between. This CDR3 reads CASSQKTEITGELFF. The CDR3 nucleotides read TGCGCCAGCAGCCAAAAGACAGAAATCACCGGGGAGCTGTTTTTT.

J is TRBJ1-6 and V is TRBV3-1 (or the pseudogene TRBV3-2); no clear D gene. The germline V and J ends were trimmed by 3 bases and 9 bases, with 12 bases remaining between them. Germline CDR1 and CDR2: LGHDT and YNNKEL (reference sequence). The CDR3 length is 14 residues. The CDR3 DNA is TGTGCCAGCAGCCATCTGACTCCGATTTCACCCCTCCACTTT. This codes for CASSHLTPISPLHF.

In this sample, this clone turned up a few times. The gene calls are TRBV6-6 and TRBJ1-5; TRBD1 matches 7 bases. The J segment lost 6 bases and the V segment lost 5 bases, leaving 19 bases of the junction unmatched. CDR1 is MNHNY, CDR2 SVGAGI, per germline (reference sequence). This CDR3 region has 18 residues. CDR3 sequence: CASSPRTGLALLRQPQHF. The CDR3 DNA is TGTGCCAGCAGTCCTCGGACAGGCCTGGCATTATTACGTCAGCCCCAGCATTTT.

This chain uses TRBV7-2 with TRBJ2-1; 9 nucleotides agree with TRBD2. The CDR3 runs to 15 residues. J lost 3 bases, V lost 6 bases, and 6 bases had no gene match. Germline-derived CDR1 and CDR2 are SGHTA and FQGNSA. The CDR3 DNA sequence: TGTGCCAGCAGTTATAGCGGGGGCAGCTACAATGAGCAGTTCTTC. Its translation: CASSYSGGSYNEQFF.

This clone is a singleton in its sample. V and J are TRBV27 and TRBJ1-5; possible D gene TRBD1, 6 bases. The V end was cut by 5 bases, the J end by 0 bases, with 11 bases between. The CDR3 sequence is 15 residues long. Germline assignment: CDR1 MNHEY and CDR2 SMNVEV (reference sequence). CDR3: CASSQSTGSNQPQHF. The CDR3 nucleotides read TGTGCCAGCAGTCAGTCGACAGGTAGCAATCAGCCCCAGCATTTT.

Regarding this clone: The identical CDR3 is also encoded by other nucleotide sequences in the sample. The chain recombines TRBV19 with TRBJ1-1, with D possibly matching TRBD1 (6 bases). In germline, CDR1 is LNHDA, CDR2 SQIVND (reference sequence). V shed 0 bases and J shed 4 bases, with 9 bases lying between them. This CDR3 is built from 14 residues. The CDR3 DNA reads TGTGCCAGTAGTATAGACAGGGGAACCACTGAAGCTTTCTTT. Translation gives CASSIDRGTTEAFF.

This chain links TRBV6-6 with TRBJ1-1; unclear D gene. The length of the CDR3 is 13 residues. The V gene lost 6 bases and the J gene lost 11 bases, with 19 bases spanning the gap. Looked up from germline, CDR1 is MNHNY and CDR2 is SVGAGI (reference sequence). The CDR3 DNA reads TGTGCCAGCAGCCCGGACTCGGATGGTTTGGCTTTCTTT. Translation gives CASSPDSDGLAFF.

The gene calls are TRBV7-8 and TRBJ2-7; 9 bases align to TRBD1. From germline, CDR1 is SGHVS and CDR2 FQNEAQ. V lost 0 bases and J lost 4; bases outside the gene matches: 4. The CDR3 totals 15 residues. CDR3 loop: CASSLAGTGFYEQYF. The CDR3, as DNA: TGTGCCAGCAGCTTAGCAGGGACAGGGTTTTACGAGCAGTACTTC.

The sample holds one count of this clone. This chain links TRBV7-3 with TRBJ2-3; tentatively, D is TRBD2 (6 bases). The CDR3 is 18 amino acids. Germline V gene sequence: CDR1 SGHTA, CDR2 FQGTGA. Trimming took 2 bases from V and 5 from J, leaving 23 bases between them. CDR3 DNA: TGTGCCAGCAGCTTATCTCCATCCGGGACTCCCTCCATAGATACGCAGTATTTT. Its translation is CASSLSPSGTPSIDTQYF.

The chain is built from TRBV2 and TRBJ2-1; D possibly corresponds to TRBD2 (5 bases). CDR3 size: 11 residues. V was pared by 1 base and J by 13 bases, with 8 bases between. The germline gives CDR1 SNHLY, CDR2 FYNNEI. CDR3 coding DNA: TGTGCCAGCAGTGAAGGAGGGTACCAGTTCTTC. As protein: CASSEGGYQFF.

As DNA, the CDR3 is TGCGCCAGCAGCCAAGCCGGGAGCTCTGGAAACACCATATATTTT. This codes for CASSQAGSSGNTIYF. This rearrangement joins TRBV4-3 to TRBJ1-3; D call uncertain. CDR1 is LGHNA, CDR2 YSLEER, per germline. CDR3 size: 15 residues. Trimming removed 1 base from V and 0 bases from J, with 7 bases in between.

This chain links TRBV10-3 with TRBJ2-3; tentatively, D is TRBD1 (5 bases). The ends were cut back, 4 bases at V and 6 bases at J, with 17 bases in the middle. The V gene's germline CDR1 is ENHRY and CDR2 SYGVKD. CDR3 size: 15 residues. The chain's CDR3 is CAISANVQTVDTQYF. The CDR3 DNA is TGTGCCATCAGTGCTAACGTTCAGACAGTCGATACGCAGTATTTT.